This TCR beta chain was retrieved from a study of blood T cell repertoires in COVID-19. For the study at large: T cells, B-cell-depleted T cells, or PBMCs provided the cDNA or gDNA that served as material.

Trimming took 4 bases from V and 0 from J, leaving 13 bases between them. The germline gives CDR1 SGHTA, CDR2 FQGNSA. The CDR3 length is 16 residues. Under the authors' procedure: Researchers report that nucleated cell counts were estimated from reference gene primer amplification. Sequenced by immunoSEQ multiplex PCR; TCRdb stores in-frame clones only, minus some. V, J and clone size were drawn from that table, and D and trimming were deduced from the DNA. The table shows approximately 320,000 clones, with roughly 86% occurring only once. The sequence was obtained from a woman aged 30 to 39 with COVID-19, enrolled during active disease. The sample comprised peripheral blood. The chain employs TRBV7-2 and TRBJ1-3, with D perhaps matching TRBD1 (6 bases). In nucleotides, the CDR3 is TGTGCCAGCAGCTCGACAGGAGGACTCTCTGGAAACACCATATATTTT. It specifies CASSSTGGLSGNTIYF.